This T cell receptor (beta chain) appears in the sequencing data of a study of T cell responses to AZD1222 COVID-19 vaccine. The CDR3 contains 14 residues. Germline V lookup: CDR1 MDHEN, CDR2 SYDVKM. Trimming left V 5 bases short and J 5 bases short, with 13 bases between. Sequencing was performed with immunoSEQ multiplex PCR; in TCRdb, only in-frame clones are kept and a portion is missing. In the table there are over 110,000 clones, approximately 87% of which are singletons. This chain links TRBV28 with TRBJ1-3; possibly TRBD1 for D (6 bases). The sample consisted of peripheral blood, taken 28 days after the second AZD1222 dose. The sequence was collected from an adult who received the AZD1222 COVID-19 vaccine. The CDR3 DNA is TGTGCCAGCAGTAAACAGGGTAGGAGAAACACCATATATTTT. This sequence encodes CASSKQGRRNTIYF.